The 21 T cell receptor beta chains reported below all come from one sample, sequenced in a study of T cell repertoires in cytomegalovirus infection. TCRdb reprocessed the reads via MiXCR and lists one record per CDR3 protein. The table lists hundreds of thousands of distinct CDR3 sequences, 20% to 25% of them singletons, with roughly 8% in the top ten. Sequencing was done on a sample of CD8+ T cells from PBMCs. These receptors all come from a human donor in good health (CMV status not recorded). Some clones in this sample may be carry-over from other donors' samples.

The J gene is TRBJ2-1, the V gene TRBV12-3 or TRBV12-4, with 8 nucleotides matching TRBD1. V shed 4 bases and J 8 bases; nucleotides not matched to a gene: 4. CDR3 length: 13 amino acids. The CDR3 bases are TGTGCCAGCAGTTCCAGGGGGCGCGATGAGCAGTTCTTC. It is translated as CASSSRGRDEQFF.

This clonotype was counted many times. The genes are TRBV7-8 and TRBJ1-6; D not certain. V was cut by 5 bases and J by 7 bases, with 6 bases left in between. CDR1 and CDR2 (germline): SGHVS, FQNEAQ. The CDR3 has 12 residues. The DNA for the CDR3 is TGTGCCAGCAGCCTTATAAATTCACCCCTCCACTTT. Amino acid sequence: CASSLINSPLHF. The full variable domain, completed using reference TRBV7-8 and TRBJ1-6, is GAGVSQSPRYKVAKRGQDVALRCDPISGHVSLFWYQQALGQGPEFLTYFQNEAQLDKSGLPSDRFFAERPEGSVSTLKIQRTQQEDSAVYLCASSLINSPLHFGNGTRLTVT.

The chain links TRBV7-8 to TRBJ2-5, with 9 bases fitting TRBD2. This CDR3 has 16 residues. Germline CDR1 reads SGHVS; CDR2 reads FQNEAQ. With 4 bases clipped from V and 5 bases from J, the junction kept 11 bases outside the gene matches. CDR3 in amino acids: CASSYVRGGAGETQYF. CDR3 sequence (DNA): TGTGCCAGCAGCTACGTCCGCGGGGGGGCCGGGGAGACCCAGTACTTC.

This clonotype turned up a few times. The chain is built from TRBV7-9 and TRBJ1-1; D unresolved. Trimming removed 0 bases at V and 0 bases at J, with 8 bases between. The CDR3 is made up of 15 amino acids. Per germline, CDR1 SEHNR and CDR2 FQNEAQ (reference sequence). CDR3 loop: CASSLAAVLNTEAFF. CDR3 sequence (DNA): TGTGCCAGCAGCTTAGCCGCGGTTTTGAACACTGAAGCTTTCTTT. Drawing the rest from reference TRBV7-9 and TRBJ1-1, the complete variable domain is DTGVSQNPRHKITKRGQNVTFRCDPISEHNRLYWYRQTLGQGPEFLTYFQNEAQLEKSRLLSDRFSAERPKGSFSTLEIQRTEQGDSAMYLCASSLAAVLNTEAFFGQGTRLTVV.

Regarding this clonotype: A much larger clone is a single base away; this may be a read error. CDR3 amino acids: CANRSGEGSYNEQFF. The DNA of the CDR3 is TGTGCCAACAGAAGCGGGGAAGGGTCCTACAATGAGCAGTTCTTC. The J gene is TRBJ2-1, the V gene TRBV7-9; 7 positions agree with TRBD2. The CDR3 covers 15 residues. Germline V CDR1 and CDR2: SEHNR, FQNEAQ (reference sequence). Germline trimming cut 10 bases from V and 1 base from J; bases unmatched to any gene: 10.

This clonotype was found a few times. The gene calls are TRBV5-1 and TRBJ2-1; 7 bases align to TRBD1. The J segment lost 8 bases and the V segment lost 7 bases, leaving 6 bases of the junction unmatched. Per germline, CDR1 SGHRS and CDR2 YFSETQ. The CDR3 runs 12 residues. The chain's CDR3 is CASGSGGHEQFF. CDR3 coding DNA: TGCGCCAGCGGATCAGGGGGACATGAGCAGTTCTTC.

This clonotype was detected many times. The chain links TRBV28 to TRBJ2-7; tentative D call: TRBD1 (5 bases). The V gene lost 3 bases and the J gene lost 7 bases, with 10 bases spanning the gap. Germline V gene data show CDR1 as MDHEN and CDR2 as SYDVKM. The CDR3 has 12 residues. CDR3 sequence: CASSLWGTEQYV. In DNA, the CDR3 is TGTGCCAGCAGTTTGTGGGGCACAGAGCAGTACGTC.

This clonotype was counted only a few times. The gene calls are TRBV19 and TRBJ2-1; 8 nucleotides align to TRBD2. The germline CDR1 and CDR2 sequences are LNHDA and SQIVND (reference sequence). The trim removed 0 bases at V and 12 bases at J, leaving 19 bases unmatched. The CDR3 runs to 18 residues. The CDR3 here is CASSIEAPGRGALLWQFF. CDR3 coding DNA: TGTGCCAGTAGTATAGAGGCACCGGGGCGGGGGGCCCTTTTGTGGCAGTTCTTC.

This clonotype has a count of ten or more. The chain uses TRBV7-2 and TRBJ2-3; no clear D gene. This CDR3 spans 15 amino acids. Germline V gene sequence: CDR1 SGHTA, CDR2 FQGNSA. The V and J ends lost 0 bases and 4 bases respectively, with 11 bases between them. The CDR3: CASSLAIYVPDTQYF. CDR3 in DNA: TGTGCCAGCAGCTTAGCGATCTACGTCCCAGATACGCAGTATTTT.

In this sample, this clonotype turned up many times. The chain uses TRBV7-6 and TRBJ2-5, with no clear D. This CDR3 spans 15 amino acids. The germline V and J ends were trimmed by 2 bases and 2 bases, with 12 bases remaining between them. CDR1 SGHVS and CDR2 FNYEAQ come from the germline V gene. The CDR3 spells CASSLNILVQETQYF. In DNA form, the CDR3 reads TGTGCCAGCAGCTTAAATATTCTCGTTCAAGAGACCCAGTACTTC.

Of note for this clonotype: A much larger clone differs from this one at a single base, so this may be a read error. J is TRBJ2-2 and V is TRBV7-8, with 9 bases that match TRBD2. The CDR3 extends over 18 amino acids. Germline V lookup: CDR1 SGHVS, CDR2 FQNEAQ. After removal of 7 bases from V and 4 bases from J, the junction contained 16 bases not matched to a gene. The CDR3 is CASNAPGPAGGGTGELFF. The CDR3 DNA sequence: TGTGCCAGCAACGCTCCGGGACCAGCGGGGGGTGGCACCGGGGAGCTGTTTTTT.

The chain employs TRBV7-9 and TRBJ2-2; D unresolved. The germline V gene has CDR1 SEHNR and CDR2 FQNEAQ (reference sequence). The CDR3 contains 17 residues. V was pared by 5 bases and J by 4 bases, with 20 bases between. CDR3 sequence (DNA): TGTGCCAGCAGCCCACCCCCCGGGCCTTCGAGCACCGGGGAGCTGTTTTTT. Translation: CASSPPPGPSSTGELFF.

This clonotype was observed a handful of times. V is TRBV6-2 or TRBV6-3 and J is TRBJ1-1, with D unclear. The V gene's germline CDR1 is MNHEY and CDR2 SVGEGT. The CDR3 length is 17 residues. Trimming stripped 4 bases from V and 8 bases from J, with 26 bases between. CDR3 residues: CASSLMGREGTDLEAFF. The CDR3 bases are TGTGCCAGCAGTTTGATGGGGAGGGAGGGCACAGATCTCGAAGCTTTCTTT.

This clonotype showed up just a few times. The CDR3 DNA sequence: TGTGCCAGCAGCTTAGAGCAATACCGCGCTGAAGCTTTCTTT. Translation gives CASSLEQYRAEAFF. The chain couples TRBV7-9 to TRBJ1-1; D gene uncertain. V was shortened by 1 base and J by 6 bases, with 12 bases between the two germline ends. CDR1 is SEHNR, CDR2 FQNEAQ, per germline (reference sequence). This CDR3 has 14 residues.

The chain has TRBV6-2 or TRBV6-3 and TRBJ1-5, with D possibly TRBD1 on 5 matching bases. Germline V gives CDR1 MNHEY, CDR2 SVGEGT. Deletions cut 4 bases from V and 11 bases from J, with 18 bases between. The CDR3 runs 14 residues. DNA of the CDR3: TGTGCCAGCAGTTTACAGGTTGGGGCGAGGGCCCAGCATTTT. Amino acid sequence: CASSLQVGARAQHF.

V usage is TRBV6-5 and J usage is TRBJ2-5; 8 nucleotides align to TRBD1. Germline assignment: CDR1 MNHEY and CDR2 SVGAGI. The junction had 0 bases not matched to a gene; V was cut back by 0 bases and J by 12 bases. This CDR3 is built from 11 residues. DNA for the CDR3: TGTGCCAGCAGTTACTCGGGACAGGAGTACTTC. Translating gives CASSYSGQEYF.

The V gene is TRBV6-6, the J gene TRBJ1-2, with no clear D. CDR1 and CDR2 (germline): MNHNY, SVGAGI (reference sequence). Trimming shortened V by 0 bases and J by 3 bases, and 11 bases separated the two germline ends. The CDR3 has 15 residues. For the CDR3, the DNA is TGTGCCAGCAGTTACTCGATAGGGATGGACTATGGCTACACCTTC. This gives the protein CASSYSIGMDYGYTF.

In its sample, this clonotype was seen a few times. This chain links TRBV2 with TRBJ2-7; D not resolved. V was shortened by 1 base and J by 3 bases, with 10 bases between the two germline ends. The germline gives CDR1 SNHLY, CDR2 FYNNEI. The CDR3 covers 14 residues. CDR3 region: CASSEVNTYYEQYV. The CDR3, as DNA: TGTGCCAGCAGTGAAGTTAACACCTACTACGAGCAGTACGTC.

This chain joins TRBV6-5 and TRBJ2-3; 9 bases line up with TRBD2. CDR3 length equals 16 residues. Germline V CDR1 and CDR2: MNHEY, SVGAGI. Germline trimming cut 2 bases from V and 2 bases from J; bases unmatched to any gene: 5. The CDR3 loop reads CASSYLAGSNTDTQYF. The CDR3 nucleotides are TGTGCCAGCAGTTACCTAGCGGGGTCCAACACAGATACGCAGTATTTT.

This clonotype was counted ten times or more. This chain connects TRBV7-6 to TRBJ2-5; either TRBD1 or TRBD2 may fit D (5 bases each). Trimming cost V 0 bases and J 5 bases, with 10 bases left between them. The V gene's germline CDR1 is SGHVS and CDR2 FNYEAQ. This CDR3 spans 14 amino acids. The CDR3 sequence: CASSLAGEKETQYF. For the CDR3, the DNA is TGTGCCAGCAGCTTAGCGGGGGAAAAGGAGACCCAGTACTTC. Supplemented by reference TRBV7-6 and TRBJ2-5, the full variable domain reads GAGVSQSPRYKVTKRGQDVALRCDPISGHVSLYWYRQALGQGPEFLTYFNYEAQQDKSGLPNDRFSAERPEGSISTLTIQRTEQRDSAMYRCASSLAGEKETQYFGPGTRLLVL.

Only a few counts were recorded for this clonotype. The chain links TRBV20-1 to TRBJ2-5, with 11 nucleotides matching TRBD2. Germline CDR1 DFQATT, CDR2 SNEGSKA (reference sequence). The CDR3 extends over 20 amino acids. After removal of 0 bases from V and 1 base from J, the junction contained 16 bases not matched to a gene. CDR3 nucleotide sequence: TGCAGTGCTAGAGATTTCCCGGCTAGCGGGGGGCATGTCGGCCAAGAGACCCAGTACTTC. It encodes CSARDFPASGGHVGQETQYF.